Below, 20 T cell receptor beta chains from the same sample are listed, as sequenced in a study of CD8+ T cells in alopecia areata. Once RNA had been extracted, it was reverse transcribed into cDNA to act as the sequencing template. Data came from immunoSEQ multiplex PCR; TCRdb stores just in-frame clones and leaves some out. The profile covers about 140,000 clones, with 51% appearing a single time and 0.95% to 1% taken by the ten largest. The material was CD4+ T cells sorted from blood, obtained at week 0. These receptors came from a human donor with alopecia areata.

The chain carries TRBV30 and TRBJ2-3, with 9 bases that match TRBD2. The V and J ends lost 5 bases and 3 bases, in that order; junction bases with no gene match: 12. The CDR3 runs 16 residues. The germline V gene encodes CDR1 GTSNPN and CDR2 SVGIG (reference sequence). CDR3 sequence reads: CAWGIRREGRTDTQYF. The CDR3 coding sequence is TGTGCCTGGGGGATACGGCGGGAGGGAAGAACAGATACGCAGTATTTT.

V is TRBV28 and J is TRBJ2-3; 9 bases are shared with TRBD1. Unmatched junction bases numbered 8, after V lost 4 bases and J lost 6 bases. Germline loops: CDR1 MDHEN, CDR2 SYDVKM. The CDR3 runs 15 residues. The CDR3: CASSSPGQGGDTQYF. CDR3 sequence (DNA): TGTGCCAGCAGTTCGCCGGGACAGGGTGGGGATACGCAGTATTTT.

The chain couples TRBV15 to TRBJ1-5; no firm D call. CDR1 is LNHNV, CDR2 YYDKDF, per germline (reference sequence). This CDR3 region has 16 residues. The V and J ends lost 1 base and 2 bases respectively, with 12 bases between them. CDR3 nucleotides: TGTGCCACCAGCAGAGTCACCGGGTTGGGCAATCAGCCCCAGCATTTT. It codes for CATSRVTGLGNQPQHF. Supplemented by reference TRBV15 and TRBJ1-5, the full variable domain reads DAMVIQNPRYQVTQFGKPVTLSCSQTLNHNVMYWYQQKSSQAPKLLFHYYDKDFNNEADTPDNFQSRRPNTSFCFLDIRSPGLGDTAMYLCATSRVTGLGNQPQHFGDGTRLSIL.

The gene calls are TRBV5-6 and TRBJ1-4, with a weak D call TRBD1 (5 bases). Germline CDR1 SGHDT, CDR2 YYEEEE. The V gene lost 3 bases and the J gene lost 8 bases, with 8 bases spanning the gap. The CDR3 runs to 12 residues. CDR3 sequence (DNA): TGTGCCAGCAGCTGGGGACGAGAAAAACTGTTTTTT. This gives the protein CASSWGREKLFF.

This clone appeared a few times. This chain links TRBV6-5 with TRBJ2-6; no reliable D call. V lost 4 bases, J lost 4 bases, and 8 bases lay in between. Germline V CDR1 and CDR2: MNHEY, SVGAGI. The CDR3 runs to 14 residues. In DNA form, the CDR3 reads TGTGCCAGCAGTTCCTCTGCAGGGGCCAACGTCCTGACTTTC. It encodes CASSSSAGANVLTF.

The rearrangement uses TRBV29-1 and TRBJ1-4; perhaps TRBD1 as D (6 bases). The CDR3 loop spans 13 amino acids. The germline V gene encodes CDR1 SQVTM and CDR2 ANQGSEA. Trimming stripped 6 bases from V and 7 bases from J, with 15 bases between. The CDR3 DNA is TGCAGCGTCCTGACAGGCTCGGTTGAAAAACTGTTTTTT. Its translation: CSVLTGSVEKLFF.

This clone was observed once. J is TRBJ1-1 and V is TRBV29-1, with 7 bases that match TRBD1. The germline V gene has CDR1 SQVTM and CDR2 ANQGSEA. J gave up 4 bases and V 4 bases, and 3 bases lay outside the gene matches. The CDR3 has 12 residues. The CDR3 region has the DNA TGCAGCGTTGTAGGGGACAGCACTGAAGCTTTCTTT. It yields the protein CSVVGDSTEAFF. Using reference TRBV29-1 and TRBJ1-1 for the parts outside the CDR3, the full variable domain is SAVISQKPSRDICQRGTSLTIQCQVDSQVTMMFWYRQQPGQSLTLIATANQGSEATYESGFVIDKFPISRPNLTFSTLTVSNMSPEDSSIYLCSVVGDSTEAFFGQGTRLTVV.

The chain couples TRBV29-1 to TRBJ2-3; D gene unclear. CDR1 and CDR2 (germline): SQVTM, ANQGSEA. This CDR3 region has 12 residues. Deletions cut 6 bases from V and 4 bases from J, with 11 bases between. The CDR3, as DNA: TGCAGCGTAGTAGGCCGGCCAGATACGCAGTATTTT. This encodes CSVVGRPDTQYF.

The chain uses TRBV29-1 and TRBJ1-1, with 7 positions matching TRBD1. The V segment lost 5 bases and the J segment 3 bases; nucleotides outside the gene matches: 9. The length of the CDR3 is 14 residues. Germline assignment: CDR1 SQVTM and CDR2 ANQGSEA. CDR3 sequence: CSVSTGQKDTEAFF. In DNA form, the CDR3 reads TGCAGCGTTTCAACGGGACAGAAGGACACTGAAGCTTTCTTT.

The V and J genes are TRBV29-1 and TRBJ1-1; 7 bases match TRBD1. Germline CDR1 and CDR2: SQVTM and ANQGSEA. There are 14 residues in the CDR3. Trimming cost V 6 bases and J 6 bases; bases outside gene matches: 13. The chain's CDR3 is CSVAKTGVDAEAFF. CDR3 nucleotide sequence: TGCAGCGTCGCAAAAACAGGGGTAGACGCTGAAGCTTTCTTT.

CDR3 region: CASRPLLAGAAGELFF. The CDR3 bases are TGTGCCAGCAGACCCCTACTAGCGGGAGCGGCCGGGGAGCTGTTTTTT. The chain has TRBV7-9 and TRBJ2-2, with 11 nucleotides matching TRBD2. The CDR3 loop spans 16 amino acids. V gave up 6 bases and J gave up 6 bases; unmatched junction bases: 9. Germline CDR1 SEHNR, CDR2 FQNEAQ (reference sequence).

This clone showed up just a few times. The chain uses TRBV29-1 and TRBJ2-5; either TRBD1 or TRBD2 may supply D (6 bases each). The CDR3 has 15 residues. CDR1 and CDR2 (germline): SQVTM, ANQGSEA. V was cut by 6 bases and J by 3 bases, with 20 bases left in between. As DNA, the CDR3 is TGCAGCGTGTCCTTTGGAGGGGGGCTCGAAGAGACCCAGTACTTC. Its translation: CSVSFGGGLEETQYF.

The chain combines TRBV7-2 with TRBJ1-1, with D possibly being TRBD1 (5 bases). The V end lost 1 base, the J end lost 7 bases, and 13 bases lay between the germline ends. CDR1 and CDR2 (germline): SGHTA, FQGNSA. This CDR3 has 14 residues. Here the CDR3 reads CASSLEAGRNEAFF. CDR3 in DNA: TGTGCCAGCAGCTTAGAGGCAGGGCGAAATGAAGCTTTCTTT.

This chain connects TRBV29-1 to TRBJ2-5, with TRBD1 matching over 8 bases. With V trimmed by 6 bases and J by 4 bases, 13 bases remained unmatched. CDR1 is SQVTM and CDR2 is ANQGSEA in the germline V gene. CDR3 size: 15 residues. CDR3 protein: CSVRRQGNWGETQYF. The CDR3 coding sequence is TGCAGCGTACGCCGACAGGGGAATTGGGGAGAGACCCAGTACTTC.

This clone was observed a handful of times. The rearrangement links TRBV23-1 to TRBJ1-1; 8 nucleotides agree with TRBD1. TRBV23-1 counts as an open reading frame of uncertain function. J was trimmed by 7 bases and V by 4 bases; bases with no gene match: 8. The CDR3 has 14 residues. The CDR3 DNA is TGCGCCAGCAGTCCGACGACAGGGGAGAGTGAAGCTTTCTTT. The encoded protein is CASSPTTGESEAFF.

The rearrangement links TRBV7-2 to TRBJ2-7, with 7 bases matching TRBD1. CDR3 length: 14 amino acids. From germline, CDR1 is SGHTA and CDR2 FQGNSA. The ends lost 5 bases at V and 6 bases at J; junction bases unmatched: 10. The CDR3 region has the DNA TGTGCCAGCAGCCAAACAGGGGACCGCCGCGAGCAGTACTTC. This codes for CASSQTGDRREQYF.

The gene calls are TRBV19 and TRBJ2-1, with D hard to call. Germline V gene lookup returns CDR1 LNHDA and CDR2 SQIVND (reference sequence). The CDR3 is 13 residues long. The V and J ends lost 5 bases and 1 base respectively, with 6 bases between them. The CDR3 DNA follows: TGTGCCAGTAGTTCGGCATCCTACAATGAGCAGTTCTTC. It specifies CASSSASYNEQFF.

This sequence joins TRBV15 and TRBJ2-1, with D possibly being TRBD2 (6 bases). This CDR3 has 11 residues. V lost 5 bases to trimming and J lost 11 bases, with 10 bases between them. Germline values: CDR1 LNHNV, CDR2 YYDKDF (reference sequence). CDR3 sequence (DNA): TGTGCCACCAGCCGCGGGGATCAGCAGTTCTTC. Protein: CATSRGDQQFF.

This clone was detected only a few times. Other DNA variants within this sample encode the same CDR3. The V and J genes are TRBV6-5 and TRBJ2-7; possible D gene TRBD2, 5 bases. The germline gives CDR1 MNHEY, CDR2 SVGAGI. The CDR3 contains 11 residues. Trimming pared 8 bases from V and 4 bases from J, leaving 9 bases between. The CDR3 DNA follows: TGTGCCAGCGCCCGGGGATACGAGCAGTACTTC. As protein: CASARGYEQYF.

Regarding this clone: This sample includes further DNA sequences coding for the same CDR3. The CDR3 loop reads CAWNRRANTEAFF. CDR3 nucleotides: TGTGCCTGGAATAGACGGGCGAACACTGAAGCTTTCTTT. The chain combines TRBV30 with TRBJ1-1; D remains ambiguous. Germline CDR1 reads GTSNPN; CDR2 reads SVGIG (reference sequence). Trimming removed 4 bases from V and 1 base from J, with 10 bases in between. This CDR3 has 13 amino acids.